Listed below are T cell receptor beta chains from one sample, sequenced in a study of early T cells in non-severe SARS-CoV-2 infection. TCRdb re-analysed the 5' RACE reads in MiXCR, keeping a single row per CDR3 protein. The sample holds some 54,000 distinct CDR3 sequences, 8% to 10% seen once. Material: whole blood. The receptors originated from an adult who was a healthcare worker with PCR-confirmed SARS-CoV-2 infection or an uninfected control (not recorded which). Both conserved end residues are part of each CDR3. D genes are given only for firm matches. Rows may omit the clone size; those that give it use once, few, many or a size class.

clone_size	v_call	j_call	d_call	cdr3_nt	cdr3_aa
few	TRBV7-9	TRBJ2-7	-	TGTGCCAGCAGCTTAGCGCGGTCCGGGCTGACCTACGAGCAGTACTTC	CASSLARSGLTYEQYF
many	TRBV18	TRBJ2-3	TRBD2	TGTGCCAGCTCACCCTTAGCGGGTAGCACAGATACGCAGTATTTT	CASSPLAGSTDTQYF
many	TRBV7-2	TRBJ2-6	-	TGTGCCAGCAGCTTAGCAAGCGGCTCTGGGGCCAACGTCCTGACTTTC	CASSLASGSGANVLTF
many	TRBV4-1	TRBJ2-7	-	TGCGCCAGCAGCCAAGTTCAATGGGGGTCTCTCTACGAGCAGTACTTC	CASSQVQWGSLYEQYF
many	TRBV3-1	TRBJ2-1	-	TGTGCCAGCAGCCCTAGACTGGAACAGAGGCAGTTCTTC	CASSPRLEQRQFF
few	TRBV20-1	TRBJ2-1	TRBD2	TGCAGTGCTATAAGCGGGAGCTGGGGAGATGAGCAGTTCTTC	CSAISGSWGDEQFF
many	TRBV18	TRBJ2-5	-	TGTGCCAGCTCACCCGTGGGGGAGACCCAGTACTTC	CASSPVGETQYF
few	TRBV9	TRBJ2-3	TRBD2	TGTGCCAGCAGCGTAGCGGGAGGCCTGAGCACAGATACGCAGTATTTT	CASSVAGGLSTDTQYF
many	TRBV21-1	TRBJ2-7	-	TGTGCCAGCAGCCCCCCCGAGCAGTACTTC	CASSPPEQYF
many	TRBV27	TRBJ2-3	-	TGTGCCAGCAGTTTAGGCCCTAGCACAGATACGCAGTATTTT	CASSLGPSTDTQYF
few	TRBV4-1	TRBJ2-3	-	TGCGCCAGCAGCCAAGATGCCCTAGGCGAGGATACGCAGTATTTT	CASSQDALGEDTQYF
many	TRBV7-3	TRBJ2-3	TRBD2	TGTGCCAGCAGCCCTGTAACCGGGACTAGCGGAAGAGATACGCAGTATTTT	CASSPVTGTSGRDTQYF
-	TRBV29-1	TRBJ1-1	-	TGCAGCGTTGTAATTGGCCAGACCATGGGGGCTTTCTTT	CSVVIGQTMGAFF
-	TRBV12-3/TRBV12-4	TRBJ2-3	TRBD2	TGTGCCATCTCGACTAGCGGGAGAGAGGCAGATACGCAGTATTTT	CAISTSGREADTQYF
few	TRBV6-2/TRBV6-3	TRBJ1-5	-	TGTGCCAGCAGTTACGCGGCAGATCAGCCCCAGCATTTT	CASSYAADQPQHF
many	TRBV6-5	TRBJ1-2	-	TGTGCCAGCACCGTTACGGCCGGGTCCTATGGCTACACCTTC	CASTVTAGSYGYTF
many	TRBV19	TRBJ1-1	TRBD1	TGTGCCAGTAGAGAACAGGGGGCTAATGAAGCTTTCTTT	CASREQGANEAFF
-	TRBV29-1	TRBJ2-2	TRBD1	TGCAGCGTTGAGCAGGGGGCGGTCACCGGGGAGCTGTTTTTT	CSVEQGAVTGELFF
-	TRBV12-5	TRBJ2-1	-	TGTGCTAGTGGGATTACCGGGACAAGGAACTACAATGAGCAGTTCTTC	CASGITGTRNYNEQFF
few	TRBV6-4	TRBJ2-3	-	TGTGCCAGCAGTGACGACGGAGACACAGATACGCAGTATTTT	CASSDDGDTDTQYF
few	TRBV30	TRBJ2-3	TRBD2	TGTGCCTGGATATCTAGCGGGAGGCTCGGTACGCAGTATTTT	CAWISSGRLGTQYF
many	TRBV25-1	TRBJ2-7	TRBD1	TGTGCCAGCCAGAGACAGGGGGTTATTTACGAGCAGTACTTC	CASQRQGVIYEQYF
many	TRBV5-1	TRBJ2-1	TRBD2	TGCGCCAGCAGCTTGTTAGCGGGAGCAGGGAATGAGCAGTTCTTC	CASSLLAGAGNEQFF
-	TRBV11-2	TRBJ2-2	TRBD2	TGTGCCAGCAGCTTAGGACTAGCGGGAGAACCATACACCGGGGAGCTGTTTTTT	CASSLGLAGEPYTGELFF
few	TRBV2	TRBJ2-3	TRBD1	TGTGCCAGCAGCGGCCAGGGGGCCGGGGAATTAGGCACAGATACGCAGTATTTT	CASSGQGAGELGTDTQYF
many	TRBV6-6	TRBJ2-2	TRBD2	TGTGCCAGCAGTTACCCTGGACTAGCGGGAGACACCGGGGAGCTGTTTTTT	CASSYPGLAGDTGELFF
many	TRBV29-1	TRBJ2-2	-	TGCAGCGCCGGCATGGGGTCTCCGAACACCGGGGAGCTGTTTTTT	CSAGMGSPNTGELFF
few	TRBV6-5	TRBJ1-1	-	TGTGCCATCAGCCGGGATCCCTTGGCTGAAGCTTTCTTT	CAISRDPLAEAFF
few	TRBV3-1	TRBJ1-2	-	TGTGCCAGCAGCCAAGCCGGGACACTCTCAGCAGGCTACACCTTC	CASSQAGTLSAGYTF
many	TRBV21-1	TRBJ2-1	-	TGTGCCAGCAGCGCTGGCGGGGAGGGTCCCCTGGATGAGCAGTTCTTC	CASSAGGEGPLDEQFF
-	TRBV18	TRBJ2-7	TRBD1	TGTGCCAGCTCACCGGGAACGGGGACAGGGGTTCTGCAGTACTTC	CASSPGTGTGVLQYF
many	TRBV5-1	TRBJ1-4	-	TGCGCCAGCAGCTCCAGGGTTGATGAAAAACTGTTTTTT	CASSSRVDEKLFF
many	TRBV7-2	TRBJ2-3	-	TGTGCCAGCAGCTTAGGAGGAGTGAGCACAGATACGCAGTATTTT	CASSLGGVSTDTQYF
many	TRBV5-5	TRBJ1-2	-	TGTGCCAGCAGACCCGCCGGGGGGCGCCCCGATGGCTACACCTTC	CASRPAGGRPDGYTF
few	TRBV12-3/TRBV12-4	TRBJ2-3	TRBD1	TGTGCCAGCAGTTTGTTACAGGGGTCCACAGATACGCAGTATTTT	CASSLLQGSTDTQYF
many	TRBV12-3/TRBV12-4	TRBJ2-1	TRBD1	TGTGCCAGCAGTTTTTGGGACAGGGCAAATGAGCAGTTCTTC	CASSFWDRANEQFF
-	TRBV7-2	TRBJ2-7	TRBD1	TGTGCCAGCAGCAAGGACAGGGTTCGCGAGCAGTACTTC	CASSKDRVREQYF
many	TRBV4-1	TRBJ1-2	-	TGCGCCAGCAGCCAAGTTTTGCTTAACTATGGCTACACCTTC	CASSQVLLNYGYTF
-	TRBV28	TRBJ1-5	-	TGTGCCTGGGGGGTCGGGGTTAGCAATCAGCCCCAGCATTTT	CAWGVGVSNQPQHF
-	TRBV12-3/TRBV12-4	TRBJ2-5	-	TGTGCCAGCACCCCGGAGGGTGTCGGTACAGAGACCCAGTACTTC	CASTPEGVGTETQYF